Included here is one TCR beta chain sequence, with context. The data derive from a study of blood T cell repertoires in COVID-19. About the study: COVID-19 samples collected from the United States, Italy and Spain covered acute and convalescent phases. Sample material is recorded as cDNA or gDNA derived from T cells, B-cell-depleted T cells, or PBMCs.

In the study's own analysis: Reference gene primer amplification gave nucleated cell count estimates. Method: immunoSEQ multiplex PCR; TCRdb's copy keeps in-frame clones and lacks some. V and J calls and clone size are as listed in that table; D and trimming were resolved from the DNA. There are about 200,000 clones in the sample; about 78% occur only once, and about 5.5% lies in the top ten. From germline, CDR1 is MNHNS and CDR2 SASEGT. The CDR3 spans 15 residues. V shed 2 bases and J shed 9 bases, with 17 bases lying between them. The source of this sequence is a woman in her 70s with acute or convalescent COVID-19. Source material: peripheral blood. The V and J genes are TRBV6-1 and TRBJ2-1, with TRBD2 as a possible D gene (5 bases). The CDR3 coding sequence is TGTGCCAGCAGTGAACCTAGCTATATTTTTGGTGAGCAGTTCTTC. This codes for CASSEPSYIFGEQFF.